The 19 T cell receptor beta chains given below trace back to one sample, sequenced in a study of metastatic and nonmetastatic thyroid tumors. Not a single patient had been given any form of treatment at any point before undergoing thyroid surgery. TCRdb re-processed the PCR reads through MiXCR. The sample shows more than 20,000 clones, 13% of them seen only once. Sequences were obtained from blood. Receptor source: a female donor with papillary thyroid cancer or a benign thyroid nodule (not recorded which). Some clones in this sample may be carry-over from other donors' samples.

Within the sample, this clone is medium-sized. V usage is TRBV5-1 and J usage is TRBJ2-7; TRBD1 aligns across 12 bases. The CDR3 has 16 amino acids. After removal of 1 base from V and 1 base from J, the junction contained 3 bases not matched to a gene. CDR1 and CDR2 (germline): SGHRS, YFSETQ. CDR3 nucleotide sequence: TGCGCCAGCAGCTTGACGGGACAGGGGGCATCCTACGAGCAGTACTTC. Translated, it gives CASSLTGQGASYEQYF. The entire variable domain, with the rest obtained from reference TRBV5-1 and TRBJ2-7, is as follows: KAGVTQTPRYLIKTRGQQVTLSCSPISGHRSVSWYQQTPGQGLQFLFEYFSETQRNKGNFPGRFSGRQFSNSRSEMNVSTLELGDSALYLCASSLTGQGASYEQYFGPGTRLTVT.

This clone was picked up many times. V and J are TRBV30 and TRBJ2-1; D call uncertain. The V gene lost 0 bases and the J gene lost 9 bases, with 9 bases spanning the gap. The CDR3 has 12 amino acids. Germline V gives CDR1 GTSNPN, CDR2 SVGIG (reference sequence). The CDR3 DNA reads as TGTGCCTGGAGTGTACCCTCCCCTGAGCAGTTCTTC. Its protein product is CAWSVPSPEQFF.

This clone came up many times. This CDR3 reads CASSGGRSTDTQYF. The DNA of the CDR3 is TGTGCCAGCAGTGGAGGGAGAAGCACAGATACGCAGTATTTT. The chain carries TRBV6-4 and TRBJ2-3; possibly TRBD2 for D (5 bases). This CDR3 region has 14 residues. CDR1 MRHNA and CDR2 SNTAGT come from the germline V gene. The V gene lost 4 bases and the J gene lost 0 bases, with 8 bases spanning the gap.

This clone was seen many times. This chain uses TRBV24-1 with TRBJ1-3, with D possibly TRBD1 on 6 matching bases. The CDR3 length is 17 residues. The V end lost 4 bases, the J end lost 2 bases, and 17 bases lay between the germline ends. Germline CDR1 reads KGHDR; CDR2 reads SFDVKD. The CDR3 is CATSEQGPVTPGNTIYF. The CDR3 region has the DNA TGTGCCACCAGTGAACAGGGCCCTGTAACTCCTGGAAACACCATATATTTT.

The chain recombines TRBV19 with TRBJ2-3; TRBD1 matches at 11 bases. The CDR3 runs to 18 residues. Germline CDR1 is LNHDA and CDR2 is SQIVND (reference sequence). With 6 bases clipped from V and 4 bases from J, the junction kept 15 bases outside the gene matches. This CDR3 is CASRMALDRGQGADTQYF. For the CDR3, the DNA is TGTGCCAGTAGAATGGCTCTCGATAGGGGACAGGGGGCAGATACGCAGTATTTT.

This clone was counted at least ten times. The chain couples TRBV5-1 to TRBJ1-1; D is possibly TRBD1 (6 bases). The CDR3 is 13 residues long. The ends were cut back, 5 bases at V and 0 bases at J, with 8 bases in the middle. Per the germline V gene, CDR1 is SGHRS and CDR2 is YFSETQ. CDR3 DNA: TGCGCCAGCAGTAGGGGGATGAACACTGAAGCTTTCTTT. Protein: CASSRGMNTEAFF.

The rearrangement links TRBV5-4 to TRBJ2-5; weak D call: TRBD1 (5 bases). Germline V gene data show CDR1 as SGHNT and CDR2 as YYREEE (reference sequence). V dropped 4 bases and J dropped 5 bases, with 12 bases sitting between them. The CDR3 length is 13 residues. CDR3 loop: CASSPLGRETQYF. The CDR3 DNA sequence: TGTGCCAGCAGCCCTCTGGGGCGGGAGACCCAGTACTTC.

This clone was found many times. The CDR3 protein is CASGESVYNSPLHF. CDR3 nucleotides: TGTGCCAGCGGCGAATCGGTCTATAATTCACCCCTCCACTTT. V gene TRBV6-1 combines with J gene TRBJ1-6; no clear D gene. The V end lost 8 bases, the J end lost 3 bases, and 11 bases lay between the germline ends. There are 14 residues in the CDR3. Germline-derived CDR1 and CDR2 are MNHNS and SASEGT.

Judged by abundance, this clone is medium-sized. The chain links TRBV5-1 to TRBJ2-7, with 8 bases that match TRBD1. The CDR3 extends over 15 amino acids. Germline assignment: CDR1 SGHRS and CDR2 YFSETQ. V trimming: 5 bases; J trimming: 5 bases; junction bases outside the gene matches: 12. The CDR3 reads CASSYGAGGLDEQYF. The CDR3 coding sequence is TGCGCCAGCAGTTATGGGGCAGGGGGCCTTGACGAGCAGTACTTC.

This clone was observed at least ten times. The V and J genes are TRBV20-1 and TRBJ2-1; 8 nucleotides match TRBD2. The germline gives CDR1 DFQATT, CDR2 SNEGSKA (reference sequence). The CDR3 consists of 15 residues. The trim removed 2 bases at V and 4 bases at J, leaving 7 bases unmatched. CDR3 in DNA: TGCAGTGCTAGAAGGGCGGGGGGAAGGTACAATGAGCAGTTCTTC. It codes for CSARRAGGRYNEQFF.

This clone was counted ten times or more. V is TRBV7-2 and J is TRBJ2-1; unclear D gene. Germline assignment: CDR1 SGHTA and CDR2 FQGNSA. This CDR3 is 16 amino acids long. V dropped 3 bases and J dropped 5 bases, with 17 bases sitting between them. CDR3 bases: TGTGCCAGCAGCTTGGAGACCCTCCCGTCGAACAATGAGCAGTTCTTC. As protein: CASSLETLPSNNEQFF.

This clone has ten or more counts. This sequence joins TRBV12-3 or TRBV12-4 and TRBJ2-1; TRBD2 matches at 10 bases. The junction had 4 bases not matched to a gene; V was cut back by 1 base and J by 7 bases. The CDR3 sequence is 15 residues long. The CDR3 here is CASSLVSGRGNEQFF. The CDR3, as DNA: TGTGCCAGCAGTTTAGTCAGCGGGAGGGGGAATGAGCAGTTCTTC.

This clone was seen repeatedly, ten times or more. CDR3 sequence reads: CSAKHSVYYNEQFF. The CDR3 bases are TGCAGTGCTAAACATAGCGTCTACTACAATGAGCAGTTCTTC. The chain carries TRBV20-1 and TRBJ2-1; D might be TRBD2 (5 bases). Germline CDR1 and CDR2: DFQATT and SNEGSKA (reference sequence). V lost 4 bases to trimming and J lost 3 bases, with 13 bases between them. The length of the CDR3 is 14 residues.

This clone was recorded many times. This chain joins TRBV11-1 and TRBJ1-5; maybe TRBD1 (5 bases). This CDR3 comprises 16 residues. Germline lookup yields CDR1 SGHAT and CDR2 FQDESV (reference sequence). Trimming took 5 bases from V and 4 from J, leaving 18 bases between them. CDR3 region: CASSQGSGLKNQPQHF. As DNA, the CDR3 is TGTGCCAGCAGCCAGGGCAGTGGGTTAAAGAATCAGCCCCAGCATTTT.

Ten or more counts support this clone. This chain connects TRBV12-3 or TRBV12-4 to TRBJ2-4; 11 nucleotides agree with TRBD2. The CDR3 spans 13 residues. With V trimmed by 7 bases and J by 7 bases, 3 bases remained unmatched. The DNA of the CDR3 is TGTGCCAGCAAAACTAGCGGGAGTAACATTCAGTACTTC. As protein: CASKTSGSNIQYF.

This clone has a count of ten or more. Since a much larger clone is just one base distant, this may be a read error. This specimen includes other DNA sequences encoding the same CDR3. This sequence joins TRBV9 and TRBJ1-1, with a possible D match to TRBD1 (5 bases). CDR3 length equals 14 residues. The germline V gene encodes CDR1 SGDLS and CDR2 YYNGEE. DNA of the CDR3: TGTGCCAGCAGCGCGGGGGGGAGAGCCACTGAAGCCTTCTTT. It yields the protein CASSAGGRATEAFF.

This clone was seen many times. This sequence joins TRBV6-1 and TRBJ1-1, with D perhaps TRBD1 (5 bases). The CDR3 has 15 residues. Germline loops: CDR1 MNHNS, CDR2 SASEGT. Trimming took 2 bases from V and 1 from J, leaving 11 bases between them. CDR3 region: CASSEWGRKNTEAFF. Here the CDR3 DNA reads TGTGCCAGCAGTGAATGGGGCCGCAAGAACACTGAAGCTTTCTTT.

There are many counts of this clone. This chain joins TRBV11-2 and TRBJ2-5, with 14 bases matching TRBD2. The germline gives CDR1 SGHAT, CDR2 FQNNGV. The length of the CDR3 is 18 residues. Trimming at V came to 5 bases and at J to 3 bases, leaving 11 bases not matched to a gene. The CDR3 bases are TGTGCCAGCAGCCCCCGACTAGCGGGAGGGCCGAGAGAAGAGACCCAGTACTTC. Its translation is CASSPRLAGGPREETQYF.

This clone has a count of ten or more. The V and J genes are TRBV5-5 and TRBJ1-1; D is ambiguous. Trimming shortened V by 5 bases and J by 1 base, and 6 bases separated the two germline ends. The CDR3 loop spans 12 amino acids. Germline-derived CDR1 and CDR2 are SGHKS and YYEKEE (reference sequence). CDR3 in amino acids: CASSPGNTEAFF. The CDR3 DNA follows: TGTGCCAGCAGTCCAGGGAACACTGAAGCTTTCTTT. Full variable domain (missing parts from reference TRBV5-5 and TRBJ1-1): DAGVTQSPTHLIKTRGQQVTLRCSPISGHKSVSWYQQVLGQGPQFIFQYYEKEERGRGNFPDRFSARQFPNYSSELNVNALLLGDSALYLCASSPGNTEAFFGQGTRLTVV.